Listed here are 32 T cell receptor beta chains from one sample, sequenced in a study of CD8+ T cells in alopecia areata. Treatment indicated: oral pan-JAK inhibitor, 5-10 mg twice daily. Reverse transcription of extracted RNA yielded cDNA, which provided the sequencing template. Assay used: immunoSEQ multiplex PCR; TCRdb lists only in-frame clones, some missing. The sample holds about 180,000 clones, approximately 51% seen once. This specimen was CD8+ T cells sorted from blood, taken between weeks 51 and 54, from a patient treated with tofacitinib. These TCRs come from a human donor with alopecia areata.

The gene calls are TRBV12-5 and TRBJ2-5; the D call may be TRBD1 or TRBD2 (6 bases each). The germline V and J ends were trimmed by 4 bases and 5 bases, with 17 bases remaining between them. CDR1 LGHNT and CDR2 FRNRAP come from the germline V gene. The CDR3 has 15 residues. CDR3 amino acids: CASGSLDGGRETQYF. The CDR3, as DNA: TGTGCTAGTGGTTCGCTGGACGGGGGCCGGGAGACCCAGTACTTC.

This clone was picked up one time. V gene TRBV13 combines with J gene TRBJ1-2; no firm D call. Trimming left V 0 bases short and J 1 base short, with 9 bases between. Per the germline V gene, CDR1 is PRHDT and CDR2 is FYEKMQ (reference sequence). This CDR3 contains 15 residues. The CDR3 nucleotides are TGTGCCAGCAGCTTAGGCCTTGGGGATAACTATGGCTACACCTTC. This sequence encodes CASSLGLGDNYGYTF.

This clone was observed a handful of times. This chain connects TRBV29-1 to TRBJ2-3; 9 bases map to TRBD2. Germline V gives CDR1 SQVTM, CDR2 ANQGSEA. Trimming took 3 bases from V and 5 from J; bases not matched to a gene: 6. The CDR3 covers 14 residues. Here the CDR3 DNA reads TGCAGCGTTGACCAGCGGGGGGCCGGAGATACGCAGTATTTT. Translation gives CSVDQRGAGDTQYF.

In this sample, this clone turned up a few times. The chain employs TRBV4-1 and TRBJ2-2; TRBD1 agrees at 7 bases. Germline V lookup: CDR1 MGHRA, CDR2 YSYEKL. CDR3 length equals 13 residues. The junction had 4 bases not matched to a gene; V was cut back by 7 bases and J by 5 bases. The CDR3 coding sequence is TGCGCCAGCATGCAGGGGGAAACCGGGGAGCTGTTTTTT. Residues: CASMQGETGELFF.

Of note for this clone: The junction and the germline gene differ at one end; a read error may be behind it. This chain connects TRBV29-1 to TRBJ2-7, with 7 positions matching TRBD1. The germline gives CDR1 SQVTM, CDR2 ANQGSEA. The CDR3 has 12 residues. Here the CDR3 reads CSVDTGAPERYF. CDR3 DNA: TGCAGCGTGGATACAGGGGCGCCTGAGCGGTACTTC.

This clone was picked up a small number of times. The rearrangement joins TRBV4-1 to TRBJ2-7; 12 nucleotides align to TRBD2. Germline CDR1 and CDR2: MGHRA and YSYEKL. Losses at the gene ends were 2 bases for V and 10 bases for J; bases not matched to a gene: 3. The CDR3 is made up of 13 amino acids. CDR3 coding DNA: TGCGCCAGCAGCCAAACTAGCGGGGGGTTCCAGTACTTC. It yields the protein CASSQTSGGFQYF.

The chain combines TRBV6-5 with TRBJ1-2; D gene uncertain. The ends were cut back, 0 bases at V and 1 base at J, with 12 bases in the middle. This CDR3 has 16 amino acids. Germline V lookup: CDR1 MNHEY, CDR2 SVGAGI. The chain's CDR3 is CASSYSRVPINYGYTF. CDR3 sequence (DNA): TGTGCCAGCAGTTACTCGAGGGTGCCCATTAACTATGGCTACACCTTC.

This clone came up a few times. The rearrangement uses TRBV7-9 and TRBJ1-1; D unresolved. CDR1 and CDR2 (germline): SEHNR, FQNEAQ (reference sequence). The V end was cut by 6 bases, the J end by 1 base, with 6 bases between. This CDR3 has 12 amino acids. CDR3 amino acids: CASRFQNTEAFF. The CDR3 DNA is TGTGCCAGCAGGTTTCAGAACACTGAAGCTTTCTTT.

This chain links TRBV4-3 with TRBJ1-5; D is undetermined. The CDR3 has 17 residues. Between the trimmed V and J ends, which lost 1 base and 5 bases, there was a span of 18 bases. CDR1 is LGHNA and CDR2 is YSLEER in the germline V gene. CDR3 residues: CASSQALSPQFDQPQHF. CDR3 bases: TGCGCCAGCAGCCAAGCGTTATCCCCACAGTTCGATCAGCCCCAGCATTTT.

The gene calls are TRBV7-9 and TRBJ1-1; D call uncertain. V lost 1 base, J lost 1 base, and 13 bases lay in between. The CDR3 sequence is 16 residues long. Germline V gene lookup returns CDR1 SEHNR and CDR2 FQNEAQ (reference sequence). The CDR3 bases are TGTGCCAGCAGCTTAGTGGGCGGGCTAGGGAACACTGAAGCTTTCTTT. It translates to CASSLVGGLGNTEAFF. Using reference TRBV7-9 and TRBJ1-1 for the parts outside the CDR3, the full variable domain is DTGVSQNPRHKITKRGQNVTFRCDPISEHNRLYWYRQTLGQGPEFLTYFQNEAQLEKSRLLSDRFSAERPKGSFSTLEIQRTEQGDSAMYLCASSLVGGLGNTEAFFGQGTRLTVV.

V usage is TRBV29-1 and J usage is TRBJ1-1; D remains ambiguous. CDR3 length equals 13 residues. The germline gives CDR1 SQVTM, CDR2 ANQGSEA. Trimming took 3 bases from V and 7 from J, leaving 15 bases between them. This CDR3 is CSVEVLGFSEAFF. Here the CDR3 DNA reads TGCAGCGTTGAGGTTCTAGGGTTTAGTGAAGCTTTCTTT.

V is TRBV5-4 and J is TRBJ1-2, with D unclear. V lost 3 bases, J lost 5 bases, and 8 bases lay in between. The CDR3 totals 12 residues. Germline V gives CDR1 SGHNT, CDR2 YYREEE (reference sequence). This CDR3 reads CASSSSGYGYTF. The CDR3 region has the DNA TGTGCCAGCAGCTCGTCGGGTTATGGCTACACCTTC.

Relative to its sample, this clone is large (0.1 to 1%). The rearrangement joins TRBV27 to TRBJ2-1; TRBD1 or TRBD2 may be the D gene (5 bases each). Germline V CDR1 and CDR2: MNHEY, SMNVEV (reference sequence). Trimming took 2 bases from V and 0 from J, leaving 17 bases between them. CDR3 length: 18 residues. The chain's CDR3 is CASSLGFGASSSYNEQFF. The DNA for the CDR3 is TGTGCCAGCAGTTTAGGGTTCGGGGCTTCGAGCTCCTACAATGAGCAGTTCTTC.

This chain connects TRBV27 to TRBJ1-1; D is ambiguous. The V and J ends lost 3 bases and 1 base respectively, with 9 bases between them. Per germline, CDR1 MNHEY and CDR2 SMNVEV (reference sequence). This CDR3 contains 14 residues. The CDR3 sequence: CASSFLDPNTEAFF. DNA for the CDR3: TGTGCCAGCAGTTTTCTGGACCCGAACACTGAAGCTTTCTTT.

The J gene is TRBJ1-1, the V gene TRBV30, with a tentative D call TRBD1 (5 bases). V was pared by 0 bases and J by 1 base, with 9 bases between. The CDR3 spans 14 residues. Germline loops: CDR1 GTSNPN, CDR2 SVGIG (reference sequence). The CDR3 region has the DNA TGTGCCTGGAGTGTCCAACAGGAGAACACTGAAGCTTTCTTT. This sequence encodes CAWSVQQENTEAFF.

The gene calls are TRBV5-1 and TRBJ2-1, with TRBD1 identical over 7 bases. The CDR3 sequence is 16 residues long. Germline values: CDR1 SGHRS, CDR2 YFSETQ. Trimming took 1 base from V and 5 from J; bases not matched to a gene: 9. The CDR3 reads CASSLMAGGRHNEQFF. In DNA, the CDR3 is TGCGCCAGCAGCTTGATGGCAGGGGGACGGCACAATGAGCAGTTCTTC.

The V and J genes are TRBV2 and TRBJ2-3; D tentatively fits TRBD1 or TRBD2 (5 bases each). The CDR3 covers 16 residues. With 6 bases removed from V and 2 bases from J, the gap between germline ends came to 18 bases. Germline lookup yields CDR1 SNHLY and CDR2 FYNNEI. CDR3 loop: CASRDTGWGFTDTQYF. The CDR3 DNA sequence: TGTGCCAGCAGAGACACCGGATGGGGGTTCACAGATACGCAGTATTTT.

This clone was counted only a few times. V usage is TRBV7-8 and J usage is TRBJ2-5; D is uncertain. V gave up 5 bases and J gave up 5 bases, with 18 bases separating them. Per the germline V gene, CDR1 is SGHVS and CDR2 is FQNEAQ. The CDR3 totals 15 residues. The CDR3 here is CASSPSDVAGETQYF. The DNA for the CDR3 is TGTGCCAGCAGCCCCTCGGACGTCGCCGGGGAGACCCAGTACTTC.

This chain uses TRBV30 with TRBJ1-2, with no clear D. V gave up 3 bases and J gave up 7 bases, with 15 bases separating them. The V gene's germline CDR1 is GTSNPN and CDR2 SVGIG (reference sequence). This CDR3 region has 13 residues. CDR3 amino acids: CAWSRGGSRGYTF. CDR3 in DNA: TGTGCCTGGAGCCGGGGTGGGAGTCGTGGCTACACCTTC.

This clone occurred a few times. The CDR3 is CASSYQGYEQYF. As DNA, the CDR3 is TGTGCCAGCAGTTATCAGGGCTACGAGCAGTACTTC. V is TRBV6-5 and J is TRBJ2-7; maybe TRBD1 (5 bases). V was cut by 3 bases and J by 3 bases, with 6 bases left in between. Per the germline V gene, CDR1 is MNHEY and CDR2 is SVGAGI. The length of the CDR3 is 12 residues.

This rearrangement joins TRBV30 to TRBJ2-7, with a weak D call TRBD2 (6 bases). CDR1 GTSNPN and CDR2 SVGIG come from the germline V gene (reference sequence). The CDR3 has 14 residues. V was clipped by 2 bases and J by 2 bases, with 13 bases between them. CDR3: CAWSTRGAPYEQYF. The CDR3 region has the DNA TGTGCCTGGAGTACCCGCGGGGCCCCCTACGAGCAGTACTTC.

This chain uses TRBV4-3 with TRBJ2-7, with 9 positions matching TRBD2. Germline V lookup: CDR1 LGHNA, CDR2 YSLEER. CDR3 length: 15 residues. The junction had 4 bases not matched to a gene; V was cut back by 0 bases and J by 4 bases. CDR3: CASSQEGRGGYEQYF. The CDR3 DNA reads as TGCGCCAGCAGCCAAGAAGGGCGGGGGGGGTACGAGCAGTACTTC.

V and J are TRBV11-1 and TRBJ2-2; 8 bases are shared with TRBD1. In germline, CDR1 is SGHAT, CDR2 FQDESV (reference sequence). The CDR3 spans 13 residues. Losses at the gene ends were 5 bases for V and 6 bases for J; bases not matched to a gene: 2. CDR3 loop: CASSQTGAGELFF. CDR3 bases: TGTGCCAGCAGCCAGACAGGGGCCGGGGAGCTGTTTTTT.

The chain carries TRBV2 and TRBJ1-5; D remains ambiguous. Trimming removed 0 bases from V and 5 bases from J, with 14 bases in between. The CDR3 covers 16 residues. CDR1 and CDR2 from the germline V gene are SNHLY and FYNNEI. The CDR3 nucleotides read TGTGCCAGCAGTGAAGCGGCACTGGCCTACGATCAGCCCCAGCATTTT. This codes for CASSEAALAYDQPQHF.

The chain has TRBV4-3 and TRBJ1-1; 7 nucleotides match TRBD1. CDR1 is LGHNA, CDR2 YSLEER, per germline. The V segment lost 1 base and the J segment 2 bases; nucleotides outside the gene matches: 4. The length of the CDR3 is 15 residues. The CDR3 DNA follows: TGCGCCAGCAGCCAAGTTTTAGGGGGCAACACTGAAGCTTTCTTT. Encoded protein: CASSQVLGGNTEAFF.

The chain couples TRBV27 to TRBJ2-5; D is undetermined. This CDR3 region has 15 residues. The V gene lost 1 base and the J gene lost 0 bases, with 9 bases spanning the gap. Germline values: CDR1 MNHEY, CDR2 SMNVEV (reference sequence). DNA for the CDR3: TGTGCCAGCAGTTTATTAGGGAAGGACCAAGAGACCCAGTACTTC. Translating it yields CASSLLGKDQETQYF.

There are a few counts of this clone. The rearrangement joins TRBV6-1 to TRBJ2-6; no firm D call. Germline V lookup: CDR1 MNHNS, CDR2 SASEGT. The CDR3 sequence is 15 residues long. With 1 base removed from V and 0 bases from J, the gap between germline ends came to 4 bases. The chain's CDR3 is CASSEDGSGANVLTF. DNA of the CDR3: TGTGCCAGCAGTGAAGACGGCTCTGGGGCCAACGTCCTGACTTTC.

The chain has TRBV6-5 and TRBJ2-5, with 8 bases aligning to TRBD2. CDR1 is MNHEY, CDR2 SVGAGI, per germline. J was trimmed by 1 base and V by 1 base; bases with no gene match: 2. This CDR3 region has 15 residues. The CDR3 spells CASSYFGTSQETQYF. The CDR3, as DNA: TGTGCCAGCAGTTACTTCGGGACTAGCCAAGAGACCCAGTACTTC.

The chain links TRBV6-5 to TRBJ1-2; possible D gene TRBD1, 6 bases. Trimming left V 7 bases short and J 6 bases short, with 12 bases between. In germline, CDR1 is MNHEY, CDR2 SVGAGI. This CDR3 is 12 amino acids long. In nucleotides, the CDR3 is TGTGCCAGCACCACGACAGGAAATGGCTACACCTTC. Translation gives CASTTTGNGYTF.

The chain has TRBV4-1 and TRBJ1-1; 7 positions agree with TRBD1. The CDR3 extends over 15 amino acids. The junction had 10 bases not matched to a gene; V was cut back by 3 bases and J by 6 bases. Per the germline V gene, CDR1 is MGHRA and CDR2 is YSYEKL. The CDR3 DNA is TGCGCCAGCAGCCAGCCGGGACAGAGGGTCTCTGAAGCTTTCTTT. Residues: CASSQPGQRVSEAFF.

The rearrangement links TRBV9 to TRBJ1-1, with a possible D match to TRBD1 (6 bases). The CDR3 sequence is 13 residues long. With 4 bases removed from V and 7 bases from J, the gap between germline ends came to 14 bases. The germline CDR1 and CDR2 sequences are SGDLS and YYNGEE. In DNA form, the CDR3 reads TGTGCCAGCAGCCCCCGGGGGGCTATTGAAGCTTTCTTT. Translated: CASSPRGAIEAFF.

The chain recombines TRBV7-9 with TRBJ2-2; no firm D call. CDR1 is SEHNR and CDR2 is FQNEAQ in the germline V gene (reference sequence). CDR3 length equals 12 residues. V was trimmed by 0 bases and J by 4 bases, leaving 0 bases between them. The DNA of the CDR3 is TGTGCCAGCAGCTTAGCCACCGGGGAGCTGTTTTTT. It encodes CASSLATGELFF.